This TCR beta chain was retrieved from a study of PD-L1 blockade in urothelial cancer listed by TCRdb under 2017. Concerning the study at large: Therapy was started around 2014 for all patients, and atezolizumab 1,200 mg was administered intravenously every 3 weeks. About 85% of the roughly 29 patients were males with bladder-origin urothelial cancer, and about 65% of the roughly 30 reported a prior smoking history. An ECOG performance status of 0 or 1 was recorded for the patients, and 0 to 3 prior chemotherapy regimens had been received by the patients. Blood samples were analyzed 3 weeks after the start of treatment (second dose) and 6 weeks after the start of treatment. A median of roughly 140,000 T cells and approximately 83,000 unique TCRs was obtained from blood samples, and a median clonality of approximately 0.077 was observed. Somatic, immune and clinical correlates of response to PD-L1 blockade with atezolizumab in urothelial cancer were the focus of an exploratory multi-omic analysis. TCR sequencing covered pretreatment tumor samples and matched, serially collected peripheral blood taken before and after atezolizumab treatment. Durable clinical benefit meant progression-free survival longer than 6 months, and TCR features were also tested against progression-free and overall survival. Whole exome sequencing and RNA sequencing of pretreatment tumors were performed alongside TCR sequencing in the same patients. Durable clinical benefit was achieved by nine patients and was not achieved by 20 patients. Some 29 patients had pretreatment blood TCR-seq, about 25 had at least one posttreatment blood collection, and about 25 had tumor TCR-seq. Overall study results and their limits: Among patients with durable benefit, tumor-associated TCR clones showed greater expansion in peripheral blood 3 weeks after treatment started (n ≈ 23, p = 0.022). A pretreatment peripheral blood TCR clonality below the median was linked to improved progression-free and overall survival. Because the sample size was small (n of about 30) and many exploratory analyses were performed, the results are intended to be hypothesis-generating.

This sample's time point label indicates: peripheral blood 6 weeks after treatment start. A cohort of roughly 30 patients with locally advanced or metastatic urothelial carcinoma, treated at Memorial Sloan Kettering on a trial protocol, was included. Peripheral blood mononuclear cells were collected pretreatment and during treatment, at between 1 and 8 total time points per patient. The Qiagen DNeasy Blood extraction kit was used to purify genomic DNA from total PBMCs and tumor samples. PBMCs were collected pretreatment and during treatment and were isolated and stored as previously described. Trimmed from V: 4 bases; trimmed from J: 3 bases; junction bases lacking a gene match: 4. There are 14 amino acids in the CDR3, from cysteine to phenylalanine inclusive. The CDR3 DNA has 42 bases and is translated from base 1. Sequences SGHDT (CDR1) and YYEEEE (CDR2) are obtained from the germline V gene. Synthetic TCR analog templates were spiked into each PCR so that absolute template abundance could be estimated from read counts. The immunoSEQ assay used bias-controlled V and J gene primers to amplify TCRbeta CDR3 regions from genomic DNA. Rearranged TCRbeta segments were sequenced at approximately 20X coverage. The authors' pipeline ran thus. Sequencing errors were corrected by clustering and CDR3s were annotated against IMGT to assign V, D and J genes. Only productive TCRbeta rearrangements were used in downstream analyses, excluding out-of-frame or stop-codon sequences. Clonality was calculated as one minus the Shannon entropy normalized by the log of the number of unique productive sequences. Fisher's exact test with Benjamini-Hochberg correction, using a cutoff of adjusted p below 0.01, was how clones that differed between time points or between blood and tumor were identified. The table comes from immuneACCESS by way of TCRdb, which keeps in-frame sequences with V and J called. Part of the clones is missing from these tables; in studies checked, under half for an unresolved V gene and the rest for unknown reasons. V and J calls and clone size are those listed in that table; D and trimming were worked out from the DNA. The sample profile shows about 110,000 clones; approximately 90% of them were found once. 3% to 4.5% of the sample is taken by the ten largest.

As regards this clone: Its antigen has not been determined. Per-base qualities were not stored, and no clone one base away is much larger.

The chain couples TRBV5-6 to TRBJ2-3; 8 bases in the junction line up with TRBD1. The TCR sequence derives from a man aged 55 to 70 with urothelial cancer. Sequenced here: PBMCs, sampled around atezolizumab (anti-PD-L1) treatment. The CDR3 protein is CASSPGQGTDTQYF. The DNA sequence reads TGTGCCAGCAGCCCCGGACAGGGAACAGATACGCAGTATTTT.